This entry is about one T cell receptor beta chain. Its antigen target is currently unknown. One base away there is no much larger clone; base qualities are not given. From each donor, a single peripheral blood sample of about 110 mL on average was drawn into heparinised tubes. A BD FACSAria II was used to sort naive, central memory, regulatory and stem cell-like memory CD4+ T cells with a panel that included CD45RO, CCR7, CD25, CD127, CD95 and CD27. Every sorted population had a purity above 95%. PBMCs were separated immediately by Lymphoprep density gradient centrifugation and were stained directly, without being cultured. So that batch effects would be minimized, each experiment stained and sorted samples in pairs, pairing one healthy donor with one patient. V lost 0 bases and J lost 4 bases, and the count of bases not matched to a germline gene is 7. The CDR3 sequence holds 16 residues, the cysteine and phenylalanine included. Of all the DNA, just the CDR3 is kept, 48 bases in frame from base 1. CDR1 and CDR2 (SGHKS, YYEKEE) derive from the germline V gene (reference sequence).

The sample comes from a study of beta chain features in type 1 diabetes (dated by TCRdb to the late 2010s). Some background on the complete study: No differences in mean age, gender distribution, total cell number or subset yield were found between patients and healthy donors. Naive and central memory subsets were obtained from all 30 or so donors, but regulatory and stem cell-like memory subsets were isolated from only 8 patients and roughly 8 healthy donors. In the study, TCRB repertoires of sorted circulating CD4+ T cell subsets from recently diagnosed type 1 diabetes patients were compared with those of matched healthy donors. A total of 107,917,701 sorted cells were examined across all samples, and the number of cells per subset was strongly correlated with RNA yield. The investigation overall reported the following: The naive, central memory and regulatory TCRB repertoires appeared to resemble one another more closely among patients than among healthy donors. Shorter templates might have been favored by PCR, but patient and control samples were amplified and corrected together, so both groups would have been affected equally by any skew. Patients with type 1 diabetes made fewer insertions and deleted more nucleotides at VDJ recombination sites, implying thymic rearrangement abnormalities. Because cDNA rather than genomic DNA was sequenced, highly expressing activated cells could have been over-represented, although no difference in activation and CD3 levels was found between groups. In all four CD4+ subsets, TCRB CDR3 length was moderately but significantly shorter in type 1 diabetes patients. Only small numbers of individuals were included in the HLA sub-analyses, which left unresolved whether HLA type had any influence on TCRB rearrangement.

All of the isolated RNA was reverse transcribed with the High Capacity cDNA Reverse Transcription Kit, so expressed TCRB transcripts were sequenced. Deep immunoSEQ sequencing was applied to naive, central memory and regulatory T cell samples, giving an average of about 3.8 million total reads per sample. After sorted cells were lysed in RLT buffer, RNA was extracted with DNase-treated RNeasy Micro or Mini kits, with the choice depending on cell number. To prevent cross-contamination, each cell subset was processed individually, whereas patient and healthy donor samples were processed jointly. The immunoSEQ multiplex PCR was used to amplify TCRB sequences from cDNA, yielding 87-bp fragments that span the CDR3 region. Sequencing of the amplicons was done on the Illumina HiSeq platform. As for the authors' bioinformatics: Synthetic template baselines were used to correct PCR bias computationally, reads within Hamming distance 2 were collapsed, and singletons that could not be merged were discarded. Reads were aligned against IMGT so that V, D and J genes, CDR3 length and insertions or deletions at six rearrangement sites could be assigned. Within each subset, clonotype counts were normalized to sorted cell number, after which true diversity and Gini coefficients were computed with the tcR R package. The overlap coefficient, calculated on TCRB nucleotide sequences, was used to measure repertoire sharing. Imported from immuneACCESS, the table was reduced by TCRdb to in-frame sequences with V and J called. These copies leave out some clones; in studies compared against another copy, an unresolved V gene accounts for under half, and the cause of the remainder is not known. V, J and clone size were drawn from that table, and D and trimming were deduced from the DNA. This sample comprises around 70,000 clones, roughly 50% of them detected only once. 0.7% of the sample comes from the top ten.

The material sequenced was central memory CD4+ T cells from blood. The chain was built from TRBV5-5 and TRBJ2-3, and TRBD1 aligns with 8 junction nucleotides. The clonotype comes from a man aged 25 to 45 with type 1 diabetes. The DNA sequence reads TGTGCCAGCAGCTTGGAAATGGGCAGGGGGCCAGATACGCAGTATTTT. Its coded protein is CASSLEMGRGPDTQYF.